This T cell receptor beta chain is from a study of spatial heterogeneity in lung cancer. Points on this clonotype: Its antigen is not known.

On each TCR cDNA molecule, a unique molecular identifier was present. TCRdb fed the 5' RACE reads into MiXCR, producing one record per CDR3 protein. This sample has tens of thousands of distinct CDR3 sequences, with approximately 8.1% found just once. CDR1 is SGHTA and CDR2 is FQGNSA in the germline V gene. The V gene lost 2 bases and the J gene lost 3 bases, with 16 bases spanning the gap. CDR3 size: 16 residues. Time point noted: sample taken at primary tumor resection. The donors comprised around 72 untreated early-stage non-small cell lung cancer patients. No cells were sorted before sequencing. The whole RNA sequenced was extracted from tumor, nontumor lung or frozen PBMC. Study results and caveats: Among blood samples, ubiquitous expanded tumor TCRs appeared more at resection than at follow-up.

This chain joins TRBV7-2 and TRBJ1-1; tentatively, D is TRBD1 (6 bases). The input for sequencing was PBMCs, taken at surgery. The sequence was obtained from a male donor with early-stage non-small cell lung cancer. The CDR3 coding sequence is TGTGCCAGCAGCTTAAGCTACAGGGTACTATACACTGAAGCTTTCTTT. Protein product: CASSLSYRVLYTEAFF.